This TCR beta chain was found in a study of T cell repertoires in cytomegalovirus infection. Overall study: CMV epitopes in the study were HLA-C-restricted (recently identified) and HLA-B-restricted (well studied). Both a matching HLA type and CMV infection were indicated by public TCR beta signatures.

TCRdb processed the reads anew with MiXCR; each CDR3 protein has one entry. This sample has 830,000 or so distinct CDR3 sequences; 30% to 35% occur once, and the top ten carry 12%. Comments on this clonotype: Its antigen is not identified.

Study-wide findings and caveats: Predominance within the ex vivo response was attributable to HLA-C-restricted CMV-specific TCR beta clonotypes.

The CDR3 runs 15 residues. Germline V CDR1 and CDR2: SQVTM, ANQGSEA. Specimen: cultured CD8+ T cells from PBMCs, collected from culture after CMV antigen stimulation. This chain joins TRBV29-1 and TRBJ2-2, with 15 bases fitting TRBD2. The clonotype comes from a human donor in good health (CMV status not recorded). Some clones in this sample may be carry-over from other donors' samples. Here the CDR3 reads CSGLGTSGGPGELFF. The CDR3 DNA reads as TGCAGTGGGCTCGGGACTAGCGGGGGGCCCGGGGAGCTGTTTTTT.